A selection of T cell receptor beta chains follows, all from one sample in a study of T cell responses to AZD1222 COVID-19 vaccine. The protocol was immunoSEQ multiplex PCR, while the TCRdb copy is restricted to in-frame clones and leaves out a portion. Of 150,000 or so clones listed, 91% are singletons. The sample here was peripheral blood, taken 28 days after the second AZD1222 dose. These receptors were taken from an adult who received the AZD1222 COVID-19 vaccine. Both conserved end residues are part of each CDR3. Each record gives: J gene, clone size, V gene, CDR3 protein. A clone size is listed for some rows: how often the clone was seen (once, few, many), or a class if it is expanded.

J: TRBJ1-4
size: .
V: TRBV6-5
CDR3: CASSSGQGGEKLFF

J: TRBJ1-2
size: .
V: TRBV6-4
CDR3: CASSDSGAASGYTF

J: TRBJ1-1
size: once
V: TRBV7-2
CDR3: CASSLPGRLNTEAFF

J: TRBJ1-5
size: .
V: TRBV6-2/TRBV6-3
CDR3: CASSQTGGGNQPQHF

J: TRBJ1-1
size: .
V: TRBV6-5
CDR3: CASSYEEGTEAFF

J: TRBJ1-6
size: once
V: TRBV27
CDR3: CASAAQPPSSYNSPLHF

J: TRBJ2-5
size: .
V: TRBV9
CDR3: CASSEGPPGLAGGGPQETQYF

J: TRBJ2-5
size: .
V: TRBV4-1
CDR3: CASSQGPAEGTQYF

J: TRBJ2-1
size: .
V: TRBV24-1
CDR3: CATSDLRLGTGGTYNEQFF

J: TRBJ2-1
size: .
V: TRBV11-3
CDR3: CASRHTTAPNEQFF

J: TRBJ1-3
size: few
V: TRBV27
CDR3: CASSFVGPTRSGNTIYF

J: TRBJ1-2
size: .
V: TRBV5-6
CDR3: CASSLFPSFWGYTF

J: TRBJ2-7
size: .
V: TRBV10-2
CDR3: CASSQPEPYEQYF

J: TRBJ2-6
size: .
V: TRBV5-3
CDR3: CASWRGNRSGANVLTF

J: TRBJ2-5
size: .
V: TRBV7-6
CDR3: CASSLAIPRGGETQYF

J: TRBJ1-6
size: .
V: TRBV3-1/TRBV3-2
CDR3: CASLPSGGGSPLHF

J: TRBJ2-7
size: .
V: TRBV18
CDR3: CASSPRTGTTAYEQYF

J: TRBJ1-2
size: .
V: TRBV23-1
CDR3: CAQGTGSLPNYGYTF

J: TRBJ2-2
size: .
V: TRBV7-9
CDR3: CASPFLSGELFF

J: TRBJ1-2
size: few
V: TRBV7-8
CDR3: CASSPGRSRANYGYTF

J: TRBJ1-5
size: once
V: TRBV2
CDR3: CASSGGGVSNQPQHF

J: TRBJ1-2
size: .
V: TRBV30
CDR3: CASSGQGRGDYGYTF

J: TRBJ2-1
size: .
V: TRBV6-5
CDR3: CASRRREKDNEQFF

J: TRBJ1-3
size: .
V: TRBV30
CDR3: CAWSLPRSSGNTIYF

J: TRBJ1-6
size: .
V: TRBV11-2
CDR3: CASREGQGNNSPLHF

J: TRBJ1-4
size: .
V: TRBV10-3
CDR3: CATCPLEPCEKLFF

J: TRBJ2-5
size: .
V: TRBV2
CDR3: CASSLTSGGAQETQYF

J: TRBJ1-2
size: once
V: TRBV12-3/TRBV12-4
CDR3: CASSSPGVDGYTF